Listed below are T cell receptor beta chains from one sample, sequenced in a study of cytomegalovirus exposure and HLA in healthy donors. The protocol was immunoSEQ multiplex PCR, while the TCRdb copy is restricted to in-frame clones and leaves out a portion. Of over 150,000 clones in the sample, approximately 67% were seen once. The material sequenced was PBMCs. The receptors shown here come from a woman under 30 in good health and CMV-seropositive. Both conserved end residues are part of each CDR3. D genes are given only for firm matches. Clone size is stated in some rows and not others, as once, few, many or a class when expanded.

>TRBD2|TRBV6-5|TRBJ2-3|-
CASSQTSGSADTQYF
TGTGCCAGCAGCCAAACTAGCGGGAGCGCAGATACGCAGTATTTT
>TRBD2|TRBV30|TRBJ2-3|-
CAWGLAASTDTQYF
TGTGCCTGGGGACTAGCGGCTAGCACAGATACGCAGTATTTT
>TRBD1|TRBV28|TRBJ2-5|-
CASTTIAPRDRGQETQYF
TGTGCCAGCACCACCATAGCCCCCCGGGACAGGGGCCAGGAGACCCAGTACTTC
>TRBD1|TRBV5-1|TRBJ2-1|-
CASSIRQGTYNEQFF
TGCGCCAGCAGCATTAGACAGGGGACCTACAATGAGCAGTTCTTC
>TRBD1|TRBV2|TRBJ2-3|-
CARPTGPDTQYF
TGTGCCAGGCCGACAGGGCCTGATACGCAGTATTTT
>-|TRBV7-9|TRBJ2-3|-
CASSSVSDTQYF
TGTGCCAGCAGCTCCGTGTCAGATACGCAGTATTTT
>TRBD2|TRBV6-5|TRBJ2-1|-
CASSYGAGGLNEQFF
TGTGCCAGCAGTTACGGCGCGGGGGGGCTCAATGAGCAGTTCTTC
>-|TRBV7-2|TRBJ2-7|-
CASSLDERSYEQYF
TGTGCCAGCAGCTTAGACGAGAGATCCTACGAGCAGTACTTC
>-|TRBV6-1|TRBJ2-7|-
CASSELGGTDEQYF
TGTGCCAGCAGTGAACTAGGGGGGACAGACGAGCAGTACTTC
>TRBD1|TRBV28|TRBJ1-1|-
CASSLGQGTEAFF
TGTGCCAGCAGCTTGGGACAGGGAACTGAAGCTTTCTTT
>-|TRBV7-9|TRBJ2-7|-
CASSPLGDYEQYF
TGTGCCAGCAGCCCCCTCGGTGACTACGAGCAGTACTTC
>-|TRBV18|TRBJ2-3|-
CASSPLSGTDTQYF
TGTGCCAGCTCACCCCTTTCGGGCACAGATACGCAGTATTTT
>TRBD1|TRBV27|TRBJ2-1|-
CASSPTGTGLHNEQFF
TGTGCCAGCAGTCCCACCGGGACAGGATTGCACAATGAGCAGTTCTTC
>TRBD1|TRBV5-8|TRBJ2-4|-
CASSRTGENIQYF
TGTGCCAGCAGCCGAACAGGGGAAAACATTCAGTACTTC
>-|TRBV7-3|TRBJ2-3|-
CASSFRAWSTDTQYF
TGTGCCAGCAGCTTCCGAGCGTGGAGCACAGATACGCAGTATTTT
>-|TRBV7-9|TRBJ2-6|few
CASSLGLPLISGANVLTF
TGTGCCAGCAGCTTGGGCCTTCCCCTTATCTCTGGGGCCAACGTCCTGACTTTC
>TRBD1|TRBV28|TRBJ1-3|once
CASSLGQGYGNTIYF
TGTGCCAGCAGTCTTGGACAGGGATACGGAAACACCATATATTTT
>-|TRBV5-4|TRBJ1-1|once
CASSYNQGSEAFF
TGTGCCAGCAGCTACAATCAGGGATCTGAAGCTTTCTTT
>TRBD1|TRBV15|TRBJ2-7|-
CATSRGTGPLEQYF
TGTGCCACCAGCAGGGGGACAGGGCCCCTCGAGCAGTACTTC
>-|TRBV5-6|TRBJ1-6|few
CASSFFAFDRGSYNSPLHF
TGTGCCAGCAGCTTCTTCGCCTTCGACAGAGGTTCCTATAATTCACCCCTCCACTTT
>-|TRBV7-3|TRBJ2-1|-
CASSSSGGASYNEQFF
TGTGCCAGCAGCTCCTCTGGGGGGGCGTCCTACAATGAGCAGTTCTTC
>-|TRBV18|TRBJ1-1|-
CASSPRGNTEAFF
TGTGCCAGCTCACCGCGGGGGAACACTGAAGCTTTCTTT
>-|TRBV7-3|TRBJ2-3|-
CASRGELSVTQYF
TGTGCCAGCAGGGGCGAGCTTAGCGTTACGCAGTATTTT
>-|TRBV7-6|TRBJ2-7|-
CASSSKQGFDEQYF
TGTGCCAGCAGCTCCAAGCAGGGTTTCGACGAGCAGTACTTC
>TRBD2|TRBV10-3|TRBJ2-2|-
CAISSGLAGGGGELFF
TGTGCCATCAGCTCGGGACTAGCGGGTGGAGGCGGGGAGCTGTTTTTT
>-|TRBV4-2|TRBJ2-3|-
CASSQVGDSVSTDTQYF
TGTGCCAGCAGCCAAGTAGGAGATAGCGTTAGCACAGATACGCAGTATTTT
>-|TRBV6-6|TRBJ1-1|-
CASSYPDTEAFF
TGTGCCAGCAGTTACCCCGACACTGAAGCTTTCTTT
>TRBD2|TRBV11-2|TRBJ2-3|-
CASSRRLREGTDTQYF
TGTGCCAGCAGCCGCCGGTTGCGGGAGGGCACAGATACGCAGTATTTT
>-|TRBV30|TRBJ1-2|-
CAWDSDGYTF
TGTGCCTGGGACTCCGATGGCTACACCTTC
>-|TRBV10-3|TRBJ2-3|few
CAISYGIGDTQYF
TGTGCCATCAGCTACGGGATCGGAGATACGCAGTATTTT
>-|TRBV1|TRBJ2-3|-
CTSRPGTSLYTQYF
TGCACCAGCAGACCCGGGACTAGTCTCTATACGCAGTATTTT
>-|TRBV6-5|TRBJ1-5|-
CASSPDRRGQPQHF
TGTGCCAGCAGTCCTGACAGGCGGGGGCAGCCTCAGCATTTT
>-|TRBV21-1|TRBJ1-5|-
CASSEQGYDNQPQHF
TGTGCCAGCAGCGAACAGGGATACGACAATCAGCCCCAGCATTTT
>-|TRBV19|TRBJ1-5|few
CASSILGRMSNQPQHF
TGTGCCAGTAGTATCCTCGGCAGGATGAGCAATCAGCCCCAGCATTTT
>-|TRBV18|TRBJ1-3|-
CASSSNMGTLSGNTIYF
TGTGCCAGCTCGTCAAATATGGGGACACTCTCTGGAAACACCATATATTTT
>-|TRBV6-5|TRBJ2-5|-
CASSYGDDLGETQYF
TGTGCCAGCAGTTACGGAGATGATCTTGGGGAGACCCAGTACTTC
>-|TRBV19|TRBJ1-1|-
CASRFLLWNTEAFF
TGTGCCAGTAGATTTTTACTTTGGAACACTGAAGCTTTCTTT
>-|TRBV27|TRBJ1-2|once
CASSPTGYTYGYTF
TGTGCCAGCAGTCCTACAGGTTATACCTATGGCTACACCTTC
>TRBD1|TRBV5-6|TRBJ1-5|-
CASSLEGTDQPQHF
TGTGCCAGCAGCCTCGAAGGGACAGATCAGCCCCAGCATTTT
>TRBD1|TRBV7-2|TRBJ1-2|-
CASSLGGQGAGGYTF
TGTGCCAGCAGCTTAGGGGGACAGGGGGCTGGTGGCTACACCTTC
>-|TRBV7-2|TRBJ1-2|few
CASRGETGGGYGYTF
TGTGCCAGCAGGGGGGAGACGGGAGGCGGCTATGGCTACACCTTC
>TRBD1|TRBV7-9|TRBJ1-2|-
CASSLDRVIGYTF
TGTGCCAGCAGCCTGGACAGGGTTATTGGCTACACCTTC
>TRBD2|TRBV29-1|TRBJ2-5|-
CSVEEGTSGGQETQYF
TGCAGCGTTGAAGAGGGGACTAGCGGGGGACAAGAGACCCAGTACTTC
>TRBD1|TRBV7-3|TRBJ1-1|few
CASSLSGQGNTEAFF
TGTGCCAGCAGCTTATCCGGACAGGGCAACACTGAAGCTTTCTTT
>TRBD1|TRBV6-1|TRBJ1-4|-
CASRSRDRPRELFF
TGTGCCAGCAGAAGCCGGGACAGGCCTCGGGAACTGTTTTTT
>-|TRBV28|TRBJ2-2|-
CASSLWDSRYPPGELFF
TGTGCCAGCAGTTTATGGGACAGTCGATATCCGCCCGGGGAGCTGTTTTTT
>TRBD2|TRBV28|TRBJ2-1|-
CASSLFPGTSRNEQFF
TGTGCCAGCAGTTTATTCCCTGGGACTAGCCGGAATGAGCAGTTCTTC
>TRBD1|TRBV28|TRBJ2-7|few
CASSRQGNSYEQYF
TGTGCCAGCAGTCGACAGGGGAACTCCTACGAGCAGTACTTC
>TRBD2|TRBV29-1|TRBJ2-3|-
CSVPGRNSDTQYF
TGCAGCGTCCCCGGGAGGAACTCAGATACGCAGTATTTT
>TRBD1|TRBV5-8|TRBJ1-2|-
CASSVAGTGVGYTF
TGTGCCAGCAGCGTCGCCGGGACAGGGGTTGGCTACACCTTC
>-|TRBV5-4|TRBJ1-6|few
CASSRGYNSPLHF
TGTGCCAGCAGCCGAGGGTATAATTCACCCCTCCACTTT
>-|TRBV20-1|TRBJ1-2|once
CSVALRGGYTF
TGCAGTGTAGCTCTAAGGGGTGGCTACACCTTC
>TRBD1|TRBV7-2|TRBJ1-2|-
CASRPRQGAYGYTF
TGTGCCAGCAGGCCCCGACAGGGTGCTTATGGCTACACCTTC
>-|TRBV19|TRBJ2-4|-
CASSPPAKNIQYF
TGTGCCAGTAGTCCCCCGGCCAAAAACATTCAGTACTTC
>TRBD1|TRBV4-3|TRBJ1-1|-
CASSQVYLGTGGEAFF
TGCGCCAGCAGCCAAGTTTACCTTGGGACAGGGGGAGAAGCTTTCTTT
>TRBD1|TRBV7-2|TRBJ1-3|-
CASSLVPPGGNSGNTIYF
TGTGCCAGCAGCTTAGTTCCCCCAGGGGGTAACTCTGGAAACACCATATATTTT
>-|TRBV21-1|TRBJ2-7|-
CASSREDREVFYEQYF
TGTGCCAGCAGCAGAGAAGACAGAGAAGTGTTCTACGAGCAGTACTTC
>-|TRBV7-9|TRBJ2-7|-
CASSLVTGLYEQYF
TGTGCCAGCAGCTTAGTAACAGGCCTCTACGAGCAGTACTTC